Each of the 19 T cell receptor beta chains below was sequenced from the same sample in a study of T cell responses to AZD1222 COVID-19 vaccine. The table came from immunoSEQ multiplex PCR; TCRdb's copy has only in-frame clones and leaves some out. This sample has 150,000 or so clones, with about 87% found just once. The source was peripheral blood, collected 28 days after the second AZD1222 dose. The receptors derive from an adult who received the AZD1222 COVID-19 vaccine.

The rearrangement uses TRBV19 and TRBJ2-1; D is uncertain. Trimming took off 5 bases at V and 6 bases at J, with 20 bases between the two ends. Germline lookup yields CDR1 LNHDA and CDR2 SQIVND (reference sequence). The CDR3 runs 16 residues. CDR3 in amino acids: CASSAYRAKPLNEQFF. The DNA of the CDR3 is TGTGCCAGTAGTGCCTACCGGGCCAAACCCCTCAATGAGCAGTTCTTC.

This chain joins TRBV28 and TRBJ1-4; TRBD1 agrees at 8 bases. The germline V gene encodes CDR1 MDHEN and CDR2 SYDVKM. CDR3 length: 15 amino acids. V shed 6 bases and J 6 bases; nucleotides not matched to a gene: 9. The chain's CDR3 is CASSPPGQAHEKLFF. DNA of the CDR3: TGTGCCAGCAGCCCACCGGGACAGGCGCATGAAAAACTGTTTTTT. Based on the CDR3 plus reference TRBV28 and TRBJ1-4, the full variable domain is DVKVTQSSRYLVKRTGEKVFLECVQDMDHENMFWYRQDPGLGLRLIYFSYDVKMKEKGDIPEGYSVSREKKERFSLILESASTNQTSMYLCASSPPGQAHEKLFFGSGTQLSVL.

CDR3 in amino acids: CASSPPGRGGHEQYF. The DNA for the CDR3 is TGTGCCAGCAGTCCCCCGGGACGGGGCGGACACGAGCAGTACTTC. The J gene is TRBJ2-7, the V gene TRBV28; the D gene could be TRBD1 or TRBD2 (5 bases each). The V end was cut by 5 bases, the J end by 5 bases, with 19 bases between. Germline V gene data show CDR1 as MDHEN and CDR2 as SYDVKM. The CDR3 is made up of 15 amino acids.

The chain has TRBV19 and TRBJ2-7; 10 positions match TRBD2. CDR3 length: 14 residues. V lost 5 bases and J lost 3; bases outside the gene matches: 4. The germline V gene encodes CDR1 LNHDA and CDR2 SQIVND (reference sequence). CDR3 loop: CASSRRTSGYEQYF. CDR3 sequence (DNA): TGTGCCAGTAGTCGTCGGACTAGCGGCTACGAGCAGTACTTC. Variable domain in full (rest from reference TRBV19 and TRBJ2-7): DGGITQSPKYLFRKEGQNVTLSCEQNLNHDAMYWYRQDPGQGLRLIYYSQIVNDFQKGDIAEGYSVSREKKESFPLTVTSAQKNPTAFYLCASSRRTSGYEQYFGPGTRLTVT.

The genes are TRBV19 and TRBJ2-7, with D perhaps matching TRBD1 (6 bases). This CDR3 region has 13 residues. Germline values: CDR1 LNHDA, CDR2 SQIVND (reference sequence). The V end lost 7 bases, the J end lost 4 bases, and 14 bases lay between the germline ends. As DNA, the CDR3 is TGTGCCAGTACCCCCCAGGGGACGTACGAGCAGTACTTC. It encodes CASTPQGTYEQYF.

This chain uses TRBV18 with TRBJ2-7; 13 nucleotides agree with TRBD2. Germline loops: CDR1 KGHSH, CDR2 LQKENI. This CDR3 is 18 amino acids long. V lost 3 bases and J lost 2; bases outside the gene matches: 10. The CDR3 protein is CASSPRRQGLAGAYEQYF. The CDR3 DNA is TGTGCCAGCTCACCCCGGAGACAAGGACTAGCGGGAGCCTACGAGCAGTACTTC.

V usage is TRBV7-2 and J usage is TRBJ2-3; D ambiguous. Deletions cut 1 base from V and 2 bases from J, with 7 bases between. CDR1 and CDR2 (germline): SGHTA, FQGNSA. This CDR3 is built from 14 residues. The CDR3 coding sequence is TGTGCCAGCAGCTTAGGCAGGACCACAGATACGCAGTATTTT. This translates into CASSLGRTTDTQYF.

The chain employs TRBV19 and TRBJ1-2; D call uncertain. Germline values: CDR1 LNHDA, CDR2 SQIVND (reference sequence). The CDR3 has 15 amino acids. V was shortened by 4 bases and J by 3 bases, with 15 bases between the two germline ends. This chain's CDR3 is CASSTLDGSYYGYTF. Here the CDR3 DNA reads TGTGCCAGTAGTACATTGGACGGCAGCTACTATGGCTACACCTTC.

This sequence joins TRBV5-6 and TRBJ2-1; 9 bases are a match to TRBD2. The CDR3 covers 14 residues. Looked up from germline, CDR1 is SGHDT and CDR2 is YYEEEE. J was trimmed by 7 bases and V by 5 bases; bases with no gene match: 7. The CDR3 coding sequence is TGTGCCAGCAGTTTTAGCGGGAGCTTGAATGAGCAGTTCTTC. Translated, it gives CASSFSGSLNEQFF.

Here the CDR3 reads CASSLRTGFNEKLFF. The DNA of the CDR3 is TGTGCCAGCAGCTTGCGGACAGGGTTTAATGAAAAACTGTTTTTT. This chain links TRBV5-6 with TRBJ1-4, with TRBD1 identical over 8 bases. Germline V CDR1 and CDR2: SGHDT, YYEEEE. The CDR3 extends over 15 amino acids. With V trimmed by 1 base and J by 4 bases, 3 bases remained unmatched.

This chain uses TRBV2 with TRBJ2-2; the D gene could be TRBD1 or TRBD2 (6 bases each). The CDR3 extends over 16 amino acids. Trimming removed 7 bases at V and 5 bases at J, with 20 bases between. Germline V gene data show CDR1 as SNHLY and CDR2 as FYNNEI. The CDR3 spells CASNTGLGGGTGELFF. The CDR3 nucleotides read TGTGCCAGCAATACCGGGCTAGGGGGAGGTACCGGGGAGCTGTTTTTT.

The chain recombines TRBV18 with TRBJ1-1, with D tentatively TRBD1 (6 bases). Trimming shortened V by 5 bases and J by 3 bases, and 10 bases separated the two germline ends. Germline lookup yields CDR1 KGHSH and CDR2 LQKENI. There are 13 residues in the CDR3. This chain's CDR3 is CASSGYRDTEAFF. The CDR3 bases are TGTGCCAGCTCAGGATACAGGGACACTGAAGCTTTCTTT.

This rearrangement joins TRBV28 to TRBJ1-1; D is ambiguous. This CDR3 spans 11 amino acids. Germline V CDR1 and CDR2: MDHEN, SYDVKM. The germline V and J ends were trimmed by 3 bases and 10 bases, with 9 bases remaining between them. This CDR3 is CASSFRAGAFF. The CDR3 DNA reads as TGTGCCAGCAGTTTTCGCGCGGGAGCTTTCTTT.

The V and J genes are TRBV5-4 and TRBJ1-6; D is uncertain. CDR1 SGHNT and CDR2 YYREEE come from the germline V gene (reference sequence). The CDR3 is made up of 16 amino acids. V was trimmed by 0 bases and J by 7 bases, leaving 14 bases between them. The CDR3 coding sequence is TGTGCCAGCAGCTTGGTGGGCTTAAGAAAAAATTCACCCCTCCACTTT. Protein: CASSLVGLRKNSPLHF.

A word on this clone: The junction does not match germline at one end; this may be a read error. This chain uses TRBV15 with TRBJ2-1; TRBD2 is a possible D gene (6 bases). Germline values: CDR1 LNHNV, CDR2 YYDKDF (reference sequence). This CDR3 is 13 amino acids long. DNA for the CDR3: TGTGCCACCAGCGGAGACGGGGGAGGTGAGCAGTTCTTC. Protein product: CATSGDGGGEQFF.

The J gene is TRBJ2-1, the V gene TRBV6-6; TRBD2 is a possible D gene (5 bases). The CDR3 runs to 12 residues. Trimming removed 2 bases from V and 10 bases from J, with 9 bases in between. From germline, CDR1 is MNHNY and CDR2 SVGAGI (reference sequence). DNA of the CDR3: TGTGCCAGCAGTTACACGGGGTTGGAGCAGTTCTTC. Protein: CASSYTGLEQFF.

V usage is TRBV2 and J usage is TRBJ2-1, with 14 bases fitting TRBD2. Germline CDR1 SNHLY, CDR2 FYNNEI. The CDR3 has 17 amino acids. The trim removed 5 bases at V and 8 bases at J, leaving 11 bases unmatched. The CDR3 sequence: CASSPMTSGRVNDEQFF. In DNA, the CDR3 is TGTGCCAGCAGTCCCATGACTAGCGGGAGGGTTAACGATGAGCAGTTCTTC.

The V gene is TRBV11-1, the J gene TRBJ2-2; D is ambiguous. Trimming shortened V by 5 bases and J by 4 bases, and 11 bases separated the two germline ends. The CDR3 consists of 14 residues. Germline V CDR1 and CDR2: SGHAT, FQDESV (reference sequence). CDR3 amino acids: CASSRGRTTGELFF. The DNA of the CDR3 is TGTGCCAGCAGCCGCGGACGGACCACCGGGGAGCTGTTTTTT.

The rearrangement uses TRBV6-5 and TRBJ1-2; 8 nucleotides agree with TRBD1. CDR3 size: 12 residues. The V segment lost 10 bases and the J segment 3 bases; nucleotides outside the gene matches: 4. The V gene's germline CDR1 is MNHEY and CDR2 SVGAGI. For the CDR3, the DNA is TGTGCCACCCACAGGGGGGACTATGGCTACACCTTC. It yields the protein CATHRGDYGYTF.